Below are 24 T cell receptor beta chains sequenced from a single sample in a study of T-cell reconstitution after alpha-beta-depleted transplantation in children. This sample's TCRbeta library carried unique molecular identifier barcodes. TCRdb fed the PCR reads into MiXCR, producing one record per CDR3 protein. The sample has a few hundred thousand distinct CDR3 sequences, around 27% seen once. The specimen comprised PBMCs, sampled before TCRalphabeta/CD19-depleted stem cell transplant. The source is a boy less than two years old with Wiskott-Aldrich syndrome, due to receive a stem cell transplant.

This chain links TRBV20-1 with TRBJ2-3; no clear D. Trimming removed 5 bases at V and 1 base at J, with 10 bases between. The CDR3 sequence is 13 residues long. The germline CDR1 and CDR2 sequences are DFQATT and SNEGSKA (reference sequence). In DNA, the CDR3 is TGCAGTGCTCTCCTTACTGGCACAGATACGCAGTATTTT. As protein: CSALLTGTDTQYF.

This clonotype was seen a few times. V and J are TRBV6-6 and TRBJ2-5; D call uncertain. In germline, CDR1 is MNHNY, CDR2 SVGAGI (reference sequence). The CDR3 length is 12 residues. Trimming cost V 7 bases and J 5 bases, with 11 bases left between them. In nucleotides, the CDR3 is TGTGCCAGCACCCAATTCATGGAGACCCAGTACTTC. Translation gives CASTQFMETQYF.

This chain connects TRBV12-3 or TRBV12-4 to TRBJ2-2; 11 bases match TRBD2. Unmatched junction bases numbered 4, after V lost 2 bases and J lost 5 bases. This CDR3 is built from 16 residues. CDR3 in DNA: TGTGCCAGCAGTTTAACTAGCGGGAGTAGAACCGGGGAGCTGTTTTTT. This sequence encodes CASSLTSGSRTGELFF.

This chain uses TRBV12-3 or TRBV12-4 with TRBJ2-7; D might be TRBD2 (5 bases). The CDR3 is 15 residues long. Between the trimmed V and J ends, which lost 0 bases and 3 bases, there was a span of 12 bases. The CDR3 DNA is TGTGCCAGCAGTTTAGCGGGTGTCGGGAACTACGAGCAGTACTTC. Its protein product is CASSLAGVGNYEQYF.

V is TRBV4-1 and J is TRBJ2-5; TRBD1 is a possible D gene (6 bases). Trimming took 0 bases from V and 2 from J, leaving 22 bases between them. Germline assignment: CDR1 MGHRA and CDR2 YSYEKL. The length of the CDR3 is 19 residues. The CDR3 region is CASSQETPGTPKAQETQYF. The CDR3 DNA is TGCGCCAGCAGCCAAGAGACTCCAGGGACACCCAAGGCTCAAGAGACCCAGTACTTC.

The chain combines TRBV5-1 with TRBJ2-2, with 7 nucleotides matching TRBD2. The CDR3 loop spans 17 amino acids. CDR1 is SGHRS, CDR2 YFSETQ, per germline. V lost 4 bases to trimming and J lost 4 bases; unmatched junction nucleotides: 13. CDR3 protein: CASSPTRELLGTGELFF. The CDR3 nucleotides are TGCGCCAGCAGCCCAACGCGGGAGCTTCTGGGCACCGGGGAGCTGTTTTTT.

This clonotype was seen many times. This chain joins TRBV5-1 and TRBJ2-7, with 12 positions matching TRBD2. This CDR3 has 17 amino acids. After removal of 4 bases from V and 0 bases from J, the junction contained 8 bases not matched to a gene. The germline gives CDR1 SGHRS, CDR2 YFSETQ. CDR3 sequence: CASSLGTSGWSSYEQYF. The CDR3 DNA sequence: TGCGCCAGCAGCCTCGGGACTAGCGGGTGGAGCTCCTACGAGCAGTACTTC.

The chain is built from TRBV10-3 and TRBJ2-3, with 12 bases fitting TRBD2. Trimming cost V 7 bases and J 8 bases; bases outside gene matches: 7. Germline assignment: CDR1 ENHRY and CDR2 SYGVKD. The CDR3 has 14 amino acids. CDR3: CAITSGRALGTQYF. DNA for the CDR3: TGTGCCATCACTAGCGGGAGGGCGCTTGGTACGCAGTATTTT.

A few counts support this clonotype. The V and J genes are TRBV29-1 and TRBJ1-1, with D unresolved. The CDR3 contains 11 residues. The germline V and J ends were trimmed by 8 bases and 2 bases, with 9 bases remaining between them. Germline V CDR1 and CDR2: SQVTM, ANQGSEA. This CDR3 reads CSPRVNTEAFF. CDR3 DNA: TGCAGCCCCCGGGTAAACACTGAAGCTTTCTTT.

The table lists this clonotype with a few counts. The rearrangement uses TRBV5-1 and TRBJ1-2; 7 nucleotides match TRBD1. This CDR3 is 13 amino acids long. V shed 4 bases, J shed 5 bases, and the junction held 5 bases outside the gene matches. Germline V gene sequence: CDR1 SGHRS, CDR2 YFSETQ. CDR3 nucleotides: TGCGCCAGCAGCCAGACAGGGCTTTATGGCTACACCTTC. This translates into CASSQTGLYGYTF.

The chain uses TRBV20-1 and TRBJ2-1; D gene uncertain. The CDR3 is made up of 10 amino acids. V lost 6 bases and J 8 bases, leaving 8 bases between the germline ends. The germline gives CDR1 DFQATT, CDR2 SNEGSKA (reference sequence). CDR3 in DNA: TGCAGTGCATTAGCTTATGAGCAGTTCTTC. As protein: CSALAYEQFF.

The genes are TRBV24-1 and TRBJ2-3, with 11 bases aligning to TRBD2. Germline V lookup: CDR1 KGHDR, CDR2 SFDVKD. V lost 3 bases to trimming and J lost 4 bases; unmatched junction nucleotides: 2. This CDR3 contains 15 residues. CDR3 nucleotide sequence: TGTGCCACCAGTGATACTAGCGGGAGTGCAGATACGCAGTATTTT. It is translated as CATSDTSGSADTQYF.

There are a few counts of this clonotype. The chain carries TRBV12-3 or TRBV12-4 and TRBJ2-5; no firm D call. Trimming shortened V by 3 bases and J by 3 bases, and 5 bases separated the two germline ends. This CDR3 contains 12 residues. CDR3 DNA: TGTGCCAGCAGTTTTGCTGAAGAGACCCAGTACTTC. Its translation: CASSFAEETQYF.

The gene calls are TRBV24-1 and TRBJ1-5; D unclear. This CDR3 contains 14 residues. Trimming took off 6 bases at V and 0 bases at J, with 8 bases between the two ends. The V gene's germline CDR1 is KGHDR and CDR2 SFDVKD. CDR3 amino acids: CATSRGNSNQPQHF. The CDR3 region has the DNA TGTGCCACCAGTAGAGGGAATAGCAATCAGCCCCAGCATTTT.

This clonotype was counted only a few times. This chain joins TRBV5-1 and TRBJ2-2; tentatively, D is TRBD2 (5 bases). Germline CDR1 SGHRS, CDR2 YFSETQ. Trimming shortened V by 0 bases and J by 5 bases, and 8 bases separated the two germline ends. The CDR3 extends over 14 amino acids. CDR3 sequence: CASSLAERTGELFF. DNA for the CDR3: TGCGCCAGCAGCTTGGCCGAGCGGACCGGGGAGCTGTTTTTT.

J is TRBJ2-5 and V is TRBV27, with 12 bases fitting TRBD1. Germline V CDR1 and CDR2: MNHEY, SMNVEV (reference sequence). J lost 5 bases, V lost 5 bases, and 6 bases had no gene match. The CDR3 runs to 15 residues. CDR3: CASSRDRGRLETQYF. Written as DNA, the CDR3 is TGTGCCAGCAGTAGGGACAGGGGGCGATTGGAGACCCAGTACTTC.

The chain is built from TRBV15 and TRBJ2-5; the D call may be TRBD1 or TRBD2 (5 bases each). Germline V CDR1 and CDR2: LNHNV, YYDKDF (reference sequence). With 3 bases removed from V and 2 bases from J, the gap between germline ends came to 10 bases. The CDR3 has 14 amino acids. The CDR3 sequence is CATSRGPAQETQYF. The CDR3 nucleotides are TGTGCCACCAGCAGGGGACCAGCACAAGAGACCCAGTACTTC.

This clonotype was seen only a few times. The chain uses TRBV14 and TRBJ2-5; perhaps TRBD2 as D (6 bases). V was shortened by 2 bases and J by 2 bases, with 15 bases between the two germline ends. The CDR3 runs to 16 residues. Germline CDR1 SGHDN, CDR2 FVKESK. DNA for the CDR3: TGTGCCAGCAGCCAACGGATCGGGGGAAGTCAAGAGACCCAGTACTTC. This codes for CASSQRIGGSQETQYF.

Written as DNA, the CDR3 is TGTGCCATCAGTTGGGACGGAAACAATGAGCAGTTCTTC. Protein: CAISWDGNNEQFF. The chain employs TRBV10-3 and TRBJ2-1; D possibly uses TRBD1 or TRBD2 (5 bases each). The CDR3 has 13 residues. The germline V gene encodes CDR1 ENHRY and CDR2 SYGVKD. Between the trimmed V and J ends, which lost 5 bases and 5 bases, there was a span of 10 bases.

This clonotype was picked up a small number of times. For the CDR3, the DNA is TGCAGTGCCAATAGCGGGAGGGAATACGAGCAGTACTTC. It specifies CSANSGREYEQYF. The rearrangement joins TRBV20-1 to TRBJ2-7; 11 positions match TRBD2. The CDR3 contains 13 residues. J was trimmed by 4 bases and V by 6 bases; bases with no gene match: 5. CDR1 DFQATT and CDR2 SNEGSKA come from the germline V gene (reference sequence).

The CDR3 DNA reads TGCGCCAGCAGTTTACGGGACAGCCTCACCGGGGAGCTGTTTTTT. This sequence encodes CASSLRDSLTGELFF. The chain combines TRBV5-1 with TRBJ2-2; 7 bases map to TRBD1. CDR1 and CDR2 from the germline V gene are SGHRS and YFSETQ. CDR3 length: 15 residues. J was trimmed by 4 bases and V by 5 bases; bases with no gene match: 8.

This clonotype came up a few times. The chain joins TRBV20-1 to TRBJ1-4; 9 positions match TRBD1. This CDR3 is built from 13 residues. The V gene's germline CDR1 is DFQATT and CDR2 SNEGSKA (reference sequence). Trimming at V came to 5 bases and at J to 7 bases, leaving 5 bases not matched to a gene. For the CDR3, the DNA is TGCAGTGCTCAGACAGGGGGGGGTGAAAAACTGTTTTTT. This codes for CSAQTGGGEKLFF.

The CDR3, as DNA: TGTGCCAGCAGCTTGGCTAGCCGCGAGTATTTT. This encodes CASSLASREYF. The gene calls are TRBV5-4 and TRBJ2-3, with D perhaps TRBD2 (5 bases). Germline CDR1 is SGHNT and CDR2 is YYREEE (reference sequence). Trimming cost V 0 bases and J 13 bases, with 9 bases left between them. The CDR3 is 11 amino acids.

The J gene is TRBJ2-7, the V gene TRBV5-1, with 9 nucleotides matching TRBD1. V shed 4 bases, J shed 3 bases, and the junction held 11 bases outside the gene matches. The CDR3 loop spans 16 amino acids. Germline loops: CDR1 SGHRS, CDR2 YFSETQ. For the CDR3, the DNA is TGCGCCAGCAGCCCCACACAGGGGGCGACTTACTACGAGCAGTACTTC. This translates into CASSPTQGATYYEQYF.